These 14 T cell receptor beta chains were all obtained from the same sample, sequenced in a study of OX40 agonist ivuxolimab in advanced cancers. Library generation was performed with the immunoSEQ multiplex PCR assay. TCRdb's version of the immuneACCESS table is confined to in-frame rearrangements and falls short of the full clone set. An unresolved V gene accounts for under half of the shortfall where checked; the remainder is of unknown origin. The sample table holds 90,000 to 100,000 clones, of which 80% to 90% were seen once. Roughly 0.8% of the sample goes to the ten largest clones. This specimen was CD4+ or CD8+ T cells sorted from blood, taken in a trial of the OX40 agonist ivuxolimab. The receptors were gathered from an adult with an advanced solid tumor such as melanoma, head and neck, liver or kidney cancer.

This chain joins TRBV6-5 and TRBJ1-2; weak D call: TRBD1 (5 bases). CDR1 and CDR2 from the germline V gene are MNHEY and SVGAGI. The CDR3 has 13 amino acids. V was trimmed by 2 bases and J by 2 bases, leaving 6 bases between them. The CDR3, as DNA: TGTGCCAGCAGTTACCAGGGAAACTATGGCTACACCTTC. This codes for CASSYQGNYGYTF.

This chain joins TRBV9 and TRBJ2-3, with D possibly called TRBD1 or TRBD2 (5 bases each). CDR1 and CDR2 from the germline V gene are SGDLS and YYNGEE. Deletions cut 4 bases from V and 2 bases from J, with 8 bases between. This CDR3 contains 13 residues. CDR3 sequence (DNA): TGTGCCAGCAGCCTGGGACCCACAGATACGCAGTATTTT. Protein: CASSLGPTDTQYF.

The chain has TRBV7-9 and TRBJ2-2; no clear D. Trimming pared 2 bases from V and 8 bases from J, leaving 12 bases between. The CDR3 sequence is 14 residues long. Germline lookup yields CDR1 SEHNR and CDR2 FQNEAQ (reference sequence). The CDR3 sequence: CASSLFEAMGELFF. The CDR3 DNA reads TGTGCCAGCAGCTTATTTGAGGCTATGGGGGAGCTGTTTTTT.

In DNA, the CDR3 is TGTGCCAGCAGTTATTCAGGGGCCGGTACGTTTGAAGCTTTCTTT. Residues: CASSYSGAGTFEAFF. The rearrangement uses TRBV6-5 and TRBJ1-1, with a weak D call TRBD1 (6 bases). This CDR3 is 15 amino acids long. Per germline, CDR1 MNHEY and CDR2 SVGAGI. Trimming pared 3 bases from V and 7 bases from J, leaving 18 bases between.

The genes are TRBV28 and TRBJ1-1, with D perhaps TRBD1 (5 bases). The CDR3 runs 15 residues. CDR1 and CDR2 (germline): MDHEN, SYDVKM. Trimming pared 5 bases from V and 0 bases from J, leaving 13 bases between. Here the CDR3 reads CASSPETVMNTEAFF. The CDR3 DNA reads as TGTGCCAGCAGTCCCGAGACAGTTATGAACACTGAAGCTTTCTTT.

This clone was seen once. The genes are TRBV6-1 and TRBJ2-1; no firm D call. Trimming pared 4 bases from V and 15 bases from J, leaving 16 bases between. The CDR3 spans 12 residues. Germline CDR1 MNHNS, CDR2 SASEGT. DNA of the CDR3: TGTGCCAGCAGTGGTTGGGTGGGCGCCGTGTTCTTC. Amino acids: CASSGWVGAVFF.

The chain couples TRBV6-5 to TRBJ2-7; 7 bases agree with TRBD1. Germline V gene data show CDR1 as MNHEY and CDR2 as SVGAGI. The CDR3 consists of 15 residues. V shed 0 bases and J 2 bases; nucleotides not matched to a gene: 4. CDR3 sequence: CASSYSRQGAYEQYF. Written as DNA, the CDR3 is TGTGCCAGCAGTTACTCCAGGCAGGGGGCCTACGAGCAGTACTTC.

This chain links TRBV7-2 with TRBJ1-3; D is unresolved. V was clipped by 5 bases and J by 1 base, with 12 bases between them. Germline lookup yields CDR1 SGHTA and CDR2 FQGNSA. The CDR3 extends over 15 amino acids. DNA for the CDR3: TGTGCCAGCAGCCCTCAGGCGGCATCTGGAAACACCATATATTTT. It codes for CASSPQAASGNTIYF.

The chain has TRBV7-6 and TRBJ2-2; 14 positions match TRBD2. V was pared by 4 bases and J by 5 bases, with 3 bases of the junction left unmatched. The CDR3 contains 16 residues. Per the germline V gene, CDR1 is SGHVS and CDR2 is FNYEAQ. CDR3 coding DNA: TGTGCCAGCAGCTCGGGACTAGCGGGAGTTACCGGGGAGCTGTTTTTT. Translated, it gives CASSSGLAGVTGELFF.

This chain connects TRBV27 to TRBJ2-3; tentative D call: TRBD2 (6 bases). The CDR3 covers 14 residues. V was trimmed by 3 bases and J by 0 bases, leaving 7 bases between them. Germline V gene sequence: CDR1 MNHEY, CDR2 SMNVEV (reference sequence). This chain's CDR3 is CASSLEGSTDTQYF. The CDR3 nucleotides read TGTGCCAGCAGTTTGGAGGGAAGCACAGATACGCAGTATTTT.

V usage is TRBV27 and J usage is TRBJ2-7; D is possibly TRBD2 (5 bases). V lost 4 bases, J lost 1 base, and 11 bases lay in between. The V gene's germline CDR1 is MNHEY and CDR2 SMNVEV (reference sequence). CDR3 length: 14 amino acids. CDR3 bases: TGTGCCAGCAGTTCCCGAGGGCCTTCCTACGAGCAGTACTTC. Protein sequence: CASSSRGPSYEQYF.

The chain is built from TRBV6-1 and TRBJ1-5; D unresolved. CDR3 size: 15 residues. Looked up from germline, CDR1 is MNHNS and CDR2 is SASEGT. V was cut by 1 base and J by 3 bases, with 10 bases left in between. The CDR3, as DNA: TGTGCCAGCAGTGAAGTAGACATGTTCAATCAGCCCCAGCATTTT. Translated: CASSEVDMFNQPQHF.

This rearrangement joins TRBV11-1 to TRBJ2-1; unclear D gene. V was shortened by 6 bases and J by 0 bases, with 9 bases between the two germline ends. This CDR3 comprises 14 residues. CDR1 SGHAT and CDR2 FQDESV come from the germline V gene (reference sequence). The CDR3 here is CASSARTSYNEQFF. DNA for the CDR3: TGTGCCAGCAGTGCGAGGACCTCCTACAATGAGCAGTTCTTC.

This sequence joins TRBV10-3 and TRBJ1-2; D is unclear. Germline V gene sequence: CDR1 ENHRY, CDR2 SYGVKD. The CDR3 contains 14 residues. Trimming removed 7 bases at V and 7 bases at J, with 19 bases between. CDR3: CAITDQTGIGGYTF. The CDR3 DNA follows: TGTGCCATCACCGACCAGACGGGCATAGGTGGCTACACCTTC.